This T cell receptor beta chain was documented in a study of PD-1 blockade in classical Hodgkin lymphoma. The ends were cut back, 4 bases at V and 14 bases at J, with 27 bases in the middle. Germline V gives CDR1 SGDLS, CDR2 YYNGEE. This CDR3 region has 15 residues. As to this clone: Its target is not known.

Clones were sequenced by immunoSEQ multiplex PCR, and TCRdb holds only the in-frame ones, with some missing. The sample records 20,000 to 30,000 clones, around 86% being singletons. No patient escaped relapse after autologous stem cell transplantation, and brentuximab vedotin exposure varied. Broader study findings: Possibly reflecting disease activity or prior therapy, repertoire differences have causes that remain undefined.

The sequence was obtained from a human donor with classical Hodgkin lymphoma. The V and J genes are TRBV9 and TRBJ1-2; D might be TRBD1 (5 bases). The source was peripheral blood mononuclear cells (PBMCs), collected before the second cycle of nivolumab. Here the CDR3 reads CASSTPGTAAAGGTF. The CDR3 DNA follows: TGTGCCAGCAGCACCCCCGGGACGGCGGCGGCGGGCGGGACCTTC.